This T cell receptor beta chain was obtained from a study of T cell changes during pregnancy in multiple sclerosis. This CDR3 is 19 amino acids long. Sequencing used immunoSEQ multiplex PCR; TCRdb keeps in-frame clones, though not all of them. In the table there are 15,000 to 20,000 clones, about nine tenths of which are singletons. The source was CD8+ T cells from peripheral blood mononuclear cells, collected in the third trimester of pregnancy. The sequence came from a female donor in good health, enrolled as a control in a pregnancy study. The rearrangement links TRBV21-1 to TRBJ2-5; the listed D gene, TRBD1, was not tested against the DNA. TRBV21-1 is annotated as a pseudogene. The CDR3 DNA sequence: TGTGCCAGCAGCAATTTTAGGACAGGTCCTACGAAGTACCAAGAGACCCAGTACTTC. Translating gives CASSNFRTGPTKYQETQYF.